The 20 T cell receptor beta chains given below trace back to one sample, sequenced in a study of metastatic and nonmetastatic thyroid tumors. TCRdb reassembled clones from the PCR reads with MiXCR. The sample lists a few thousand clones, about a third occurring once. Thyroid surgery was preceded by no treatment in any patient. The specimen was adjacent normal tissue. All receptors come from a female donor with papillary thyroid cancer or a benign thyroid nodule (not recorded which). Some clones in this sample may be carry-over from other donors' samples.

This clone was detected once. The rearrangement uses TRBV11-2 and TRBJ1-3; TRBD1 matches at 10 bases. Germline V gives CDR1 SGHAT, CDR2 FQNNGV. The CDR3 runs 16 residues. Trimming took 5 bases from V and 1 from J; bases not matched to a gene: 5. This CDR3 reads CASSGRTGGSGNTIYF. The DNA of the CDR3 is TGTGCCAGCAGCGGACGGACAGGGGGGTCTGGAAACACCATATATTTT.

The rearrangement uses TRBV6-1 and TRBJ2-4; 10 bases are shared with TRBD1. CDR3 size: 17 residues. V gave up 3 bases and J gave up 2 bases; unmatched junction bases: 7. From germline, CDR1 is MNHNS and CDR2 SASEGT. CDR3 sequence: CASSDRQGARTKNIQYF. The DNA for the CDR3 is TGTGCCAGCAGTGACCGACAGGGGGCTCGGACCAAAAACATTCAGTACTTC.

The CDR3 DNA is TGTGCCAGAAGCTTAGGTGGGGGCGCAGACGATGAGCAGTTCTTC. It encodes CARSLGGGADDEQFF. The chain recombines TRBV12-3 or TRBV12-4 with TRBJ2-1; D is perhaps TRBD1 (6 bases). V shed 9 bases and J shed 8 bases, with 23 bases lying between them. The CDR3 runs to 15 residues.

V is TRBV4-1 and J is TRBJ1-2; D may be TRBD1 (5 bases). The CDR3 contains 13 residues. Deletions cut 1 base from V and 8 bases from J, with 11 bases between. Germline CDR1 reads MGHRA; CDR2 reads YSYEKL. The CDR3 DNA is TGCGCCAGCAGCCAAGCCGTCAGGGACGGCTACACCTTC. Translation gives CASSQAVRDGYTF.

The rearrangement joins TRBV7-9 to TRBJ2-1, with 7 bases matching TRBD1. Germline V gene lookup returns CDR1 SEHNR and CDR2 FQNEAQ (reference sequence). The CDR3 covers 13 residues. The ends lost 6 bases at V and 7 bases at J; junction bases unmatched: 6. CDR3 amino acids: CASRVGTANEQFF. The DNA of the CDR3 is TGTGCCAGCAGGGTCGGGACAGCTAATGAGCAGTTCTTC.

CDR3 protein: CASSYSMRDGDYEQYF. As DNA, the CDR3 is TGTGCCAGCAGTTACTCGATGCGGGACGGGGACTACGAGCAGTACTTC. The V call is TRBV6-2 or TRBV6-3, the J call TRBJ2-7, with D possibly matching TRBD2 (6 bases). V lost 0 bases, J lost 3 bases, and 15 bases lay in between. CDR1 and CDR2 from the germline V gene are MNHEY and SVGEGT. The CDR3 spans 16 residues.

The rearrangement joins TRBV11-2 to TRBJ1-2; D is unclear. CDR3 size: 15 residues. V was cut by 0 bases and J by 2 bases, with 10 bases left in between. Per the germline V gene, CDR1 is SGHAT and CDR2 is FQNNGV. CDR3 DNA sequence: TGTGCCAGCAGCTTAGATCTTGCAGGAAACTATGGCTACACCTTC. It yields the protein CASSLDLAGNYGYTF.

This chain links TRBV20-1 with TRBJ2-3; 10 nucleotides line up with TRBD2. The CDR3 has 14 amino acids. Germline CDR1 is DFQATT and CDR2 is SNEGSKA (reference sequence). The J segment lost 6 bases and the V segment lost 5 bases, leaving 8 bases of the junction unmatched. The CDR3 protein is CSASSGGSGDTQYF. The DNA for the CDR3 is TGCAGTGCTTCTAGCGGGGGTAGTGGGGATACGCAGTATTTT.

This clone is medium-sized (0.01 to 0.1%). The chain combines TRBV5-1 with TRBJ2-1; D is possibly TRBD2 (5 bases). Trimming cost V 3 bases and J 0 bases, with 13 bases left between them. Germline loops: CDR1 SGHRS, CDR2 YFSETQ. The CDR3 sequence is 16 residues long. The CDR3 is CASSSGTGFSYNEQFF. For the CDR3, the DNA is TGCGCCAGCAGCTCGGGAACGGGGTTCTCCTACAATGAGCAGTTCTTC.

This clone was observed a few times. The chain combines TRBV2 with TRBJ1-2; 8 bases fit TRBD1. In germline, CDR1 is SNHLY, CDR2 FYNNEI. The V segment lost 9 bases and the J segment 4 bases; nucleotides outside the gene matches: 4. This CDR3 spans 12 amino acids. CDR3 sequence: CARGDRSYGYTF. In nucleotides, the CDR3 is TGTGCCAGGGGGGACAGGAGCTATGGCTACACCTTC.

The chain recombines TRBV12-3 or TRBV12-4 with TRBJ2-3; the match to TRBD2 covers 8 bases. After removal of 6 bases from V and 5 bases from J, the junction contained 10 bases not matched to a gene. The CDR3 length is 15 residues. The CDR3 loop reads CASSVVRGGLDTQYF. In DNA form, the CDR3 reads TGTGCCAGCAGCGTAGTCCGGGGGGGTCTAGATACGCAGTATTTT.

This clone counts as large. The chain couples TRBV11-2 to TRBJ2-3; D gene ambiguous. Germline CDR1 SGHAT, CDR2 FQNNGV. V was shortened by 0 bases and J by 3 bases, with 4 bases between the two germline ends. This CDR3 has 13 amino acids. The CDR3 coding sequence is TGTGCCAGCAGCTTAGATGTAACAGATACGCAGTATTTT. Translating it yields CASSLDVTDTQYF.

This clone is labeled large. This chain links TRBV6-6 with TRBJ2-1; TRBD2 matches at 9 bases. The CDR3 length is 19 residues. The germline V gene has CDR1 MNHNY and CDR2 SVGAGI (reference sequence). Germline trimming cut 5 bases from V and 3 bases from J; bases unmatched to any gene: 17. The CDR3 region has the DNA TGTGCCAGCAGTCCTTTAGGTGGTGGTTGGACTAGCGTCTACAATGAGCAGTTCTTC. This codes for CASSPLGGGWTSVYNEQFF.

In its sample, this clone was seen once. The chain is built from TRBV7-6 and TRBJ2-1, with TRBD2 identical over 10 bases. Unmatched junction bases numbered 6, after V lost 4 bases and J lost 3 bases. The CDR3 spans 16 residues. Germline loops: CDR1 SGHVS, CDR2 FNYEAQ. CDR3 bases: TGTGCCAGCAGCTATTCCGGGACTAGCGTCTACAATGAGCAGTTCTTC. Translation: CASSYSGTSVYNEQFF.

CDR3: CASSESWGRNADTQYF. The CDR3 DNA follows: TGCGCCAGCAGTGAGTCGTGGGGGCGGAATGCAGATACGCAGTATTTT. V is TRBV10-2 and J is TRBJ2-3; D is possibly TRBD1 (6 bases). The germline V gene encodes CDR1 WSHSY and CDR2 SAAADI. Between the trimmed V and J ends, which lost 0 bases and 4 bases, there was a span of 14 bases. The CDR3 length is 16 residues.

This sequence joins TRBV7-2 and TRBJ1-1; D ambiguous. V lost 3 bases, J lost 2 bases, and 13 bases lay in between. The CDR3 is 15 residues long. The germline V gene encodes CDR1 SGHTA and CDR2 FQGNSA. The CDR3 reads CASSFLGRTNTEAFF. The CDR3 DNA is TGTGCCAGCAGCTTCCTGGGCCGTACCAACACTGAAGCTTTCTTT.

This clone is judged medium-sized. The rearrangement joins TRBV3-1 to TRBJ2-1, with no clear D. The CDR3 has 12 amino acids. V shed 2 bases and J shed 2 bases, with 1 base lying between them. The germline CDR1 and CDR2 sequences are LGHDT and YNNKEL (reference sequence). CDR3 region: CASSQPYNEQFF. The DNA of the CDR3 is TGTGCCAGCAGCCAACCCTACAATGAGCAGTTCTTC.

The chain carries TRBV3-1 and TRBJ2-7; no firm D call. CDR1 and CDR2 from the germline V gene are LGHDT and YNNKEL (reference sequence). CDR3 size: 12 residues. The V and J ends lost 2 bases and 4 bases respectively, with 6 bases between them. The CDR3 region has the DNA TGTGCCAGCAGCCAATATGAGTACGAGCAGTACTTC. It translates to CASSQYEYEQYF.

This clone showed up just a few times. The chain carries TRBV9 and TRBJ1-1, with a weak D call TRBD1 (5 bases). The germline V gene has CDR1 SGDLS and CDR2 YYNGEE. Trimming left V 4 bases short and J 8 bases short, with 12 bases between. The CDR3 has 12 residues. CDR3 DNA sequence: TGTGCCAGCAGCTTCAGGGAAGCGGAAGCTTTCTTT. Residues: CASSFREAEAFF.

V is TRBV6-1 and J is TRBJ1-2; D not certain. The CDR3 runs to 14 residues. Trimming pared 6 bases from V and 1 base from J, leaving 12 bases between. The germline V gene has CDR1 MNHNS and CDR2 SASEGT. As DNA, the CDR3 is TGTGCCAGCAGGGTTCGTCCGGATAACTATGGCTACACCTTC. It yields the protein CASRVRPDNYGYTF.